The present entry profiles one T cell receptor (beta chain) with its context. V gave up 0 bases and J gave up 2 bases, with 11 bases separating them. The CDR3 totals 15 residues. The germline CDR1 and CDR2 sequences are SGHDT and YYEEEE. This entry is derived from a study of cytomegalovirus exposure and HLA in healthy donors. The PCR contained 60 Vbeta and 13 Jbeta primers. Clones were sequenced by immunoSEQ multiplex PCR, and TCRdb holds only the in-frame ones, with some missing. The sample lists hundreds of thousands of clones, approximately 79% occurring once. The rearrangement joins TRBV5-6 to TRBJ1-2; the D is unclear. The sequenced material came from PBMCs. The sequence came from a male donor in good health and CMV-seronegative. CDR3 region: CASSLVGSPNYGYTF. The CDR3 bases are TGTGCCAGCAGCTTGGTGGGCAGCCCGAACTATGGCTACACCTTC.